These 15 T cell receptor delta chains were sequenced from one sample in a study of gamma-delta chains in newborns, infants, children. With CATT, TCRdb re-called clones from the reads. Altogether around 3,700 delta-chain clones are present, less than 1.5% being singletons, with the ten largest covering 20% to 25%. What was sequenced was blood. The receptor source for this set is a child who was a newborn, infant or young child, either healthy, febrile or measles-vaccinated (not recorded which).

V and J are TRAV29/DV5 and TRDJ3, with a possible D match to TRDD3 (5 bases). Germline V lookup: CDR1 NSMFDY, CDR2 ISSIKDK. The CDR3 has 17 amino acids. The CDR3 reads CSASAGATSWDTRQMFF. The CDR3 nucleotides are TGTTCCGCAAGCGCGGGGGCCACCTCCTGGGACACCCGACAGATGTTTTTC.

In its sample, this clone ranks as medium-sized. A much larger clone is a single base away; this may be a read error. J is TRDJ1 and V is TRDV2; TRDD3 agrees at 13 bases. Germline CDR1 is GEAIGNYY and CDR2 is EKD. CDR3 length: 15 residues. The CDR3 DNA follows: TGTGCCTGTGACAAACTGGGGGATACGATCGATAACCTCATCTTT. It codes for CACDKLGDTIDNLIF.

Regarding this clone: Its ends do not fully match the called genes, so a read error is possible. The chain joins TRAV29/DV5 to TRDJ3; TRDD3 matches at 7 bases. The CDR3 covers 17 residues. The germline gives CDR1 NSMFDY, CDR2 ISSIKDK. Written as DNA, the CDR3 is TGTTCCGCAAGCGCTGGGGGCTACTCCTGGGACCCCCGACAGATGTTCTTC. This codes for CSASAGGYSWDPRQMFF.

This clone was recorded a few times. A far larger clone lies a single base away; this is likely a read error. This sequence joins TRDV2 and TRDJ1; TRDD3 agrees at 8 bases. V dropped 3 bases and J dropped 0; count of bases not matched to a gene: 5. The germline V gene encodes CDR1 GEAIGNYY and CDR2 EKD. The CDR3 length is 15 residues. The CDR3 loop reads CACDAVLGDTDKLIF. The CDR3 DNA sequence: TGTGCCTGTGACGCCGTACTGGGGGACACCGATAAACTCATCTTT.

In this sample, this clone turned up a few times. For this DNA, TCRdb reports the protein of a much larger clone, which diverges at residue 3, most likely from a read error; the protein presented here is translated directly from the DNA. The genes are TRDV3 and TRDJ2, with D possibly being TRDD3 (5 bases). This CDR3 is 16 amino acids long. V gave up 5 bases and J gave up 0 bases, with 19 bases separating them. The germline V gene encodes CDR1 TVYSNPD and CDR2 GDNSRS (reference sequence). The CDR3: CAVKGLVDTLTAQLFF. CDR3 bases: TGTGCCGTTAAAGGACTGGTGGATACTTTGACAGCACAACTCTTCTTT.

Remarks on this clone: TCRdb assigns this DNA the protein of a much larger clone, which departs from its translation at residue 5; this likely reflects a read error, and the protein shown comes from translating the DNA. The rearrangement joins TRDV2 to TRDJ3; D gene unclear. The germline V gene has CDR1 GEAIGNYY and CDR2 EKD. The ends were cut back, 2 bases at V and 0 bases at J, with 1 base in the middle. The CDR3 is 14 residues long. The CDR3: CACDNSWDTRQMFF. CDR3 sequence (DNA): TGTGCCTGTGACAACTCCTGGGACACCCGACAGATGTTTTTC.

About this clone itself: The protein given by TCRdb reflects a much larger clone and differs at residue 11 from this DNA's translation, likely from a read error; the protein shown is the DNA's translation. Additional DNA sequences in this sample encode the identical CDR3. The CDR3 loop is CACDTGGYSSRDTRQMFF. In nucleotides, the CDR3 is TGTGCCTGTGACACCGGAGGATACAGCTCCCGGGACACCCGACAGATGTTTTTC. The chain joins TRDV2 to TRDJ3, with D tentatively TRDD3 (6 bases). From germline, CDR1 is GEAIGNYY and CDR2 EKD. The CDR3 length is 18 residues.

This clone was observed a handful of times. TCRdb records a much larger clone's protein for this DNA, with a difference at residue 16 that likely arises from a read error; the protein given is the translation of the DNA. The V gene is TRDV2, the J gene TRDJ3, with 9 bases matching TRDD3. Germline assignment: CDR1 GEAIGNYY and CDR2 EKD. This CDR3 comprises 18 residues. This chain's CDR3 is CACDILGESSWDTRQVFF. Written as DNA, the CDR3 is TGTGCCTGTGACATACTGGGGGAGAGCTCCTGGGACACCCGACAGGTGTTTTTC.

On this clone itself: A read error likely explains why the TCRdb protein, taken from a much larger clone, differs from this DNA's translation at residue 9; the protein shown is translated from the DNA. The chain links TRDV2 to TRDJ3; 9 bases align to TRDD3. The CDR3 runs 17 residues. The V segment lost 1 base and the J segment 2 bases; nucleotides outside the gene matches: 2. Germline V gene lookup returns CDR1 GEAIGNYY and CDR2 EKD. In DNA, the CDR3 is TGTGCCTGTGACACGGGGATACGCCCCTGGGACACCCGACAGATGTTTTTC. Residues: CACDTGIRPWDTRQMFF.

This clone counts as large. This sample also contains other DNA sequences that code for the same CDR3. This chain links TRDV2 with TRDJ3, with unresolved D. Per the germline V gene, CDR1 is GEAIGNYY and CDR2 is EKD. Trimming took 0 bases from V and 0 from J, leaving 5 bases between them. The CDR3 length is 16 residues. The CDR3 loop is CACDTVGSWDTRQMFF. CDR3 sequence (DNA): TGTGCCTGTGACACCGTAGGCTCCTGGGACACCCGACAGATGTTTTTC.

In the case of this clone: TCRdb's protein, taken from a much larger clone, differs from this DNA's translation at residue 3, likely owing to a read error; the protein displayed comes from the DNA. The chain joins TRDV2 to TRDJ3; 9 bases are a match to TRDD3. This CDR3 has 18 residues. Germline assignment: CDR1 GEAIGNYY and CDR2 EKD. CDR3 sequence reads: CARDTGDTRSWDTRQMFF. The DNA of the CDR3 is TGTGCCCGTGACACCGGGGATACGCGCTCCTGGGACACCCGACAGATGTTTTTC.

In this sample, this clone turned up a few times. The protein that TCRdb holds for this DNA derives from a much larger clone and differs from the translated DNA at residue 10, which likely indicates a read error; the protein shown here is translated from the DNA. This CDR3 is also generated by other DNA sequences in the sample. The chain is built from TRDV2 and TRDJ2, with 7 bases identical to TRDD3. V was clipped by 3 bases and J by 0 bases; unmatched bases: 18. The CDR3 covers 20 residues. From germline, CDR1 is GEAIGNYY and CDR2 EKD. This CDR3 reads CACDPIRTGVSRALTAQLFF. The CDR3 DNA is TGTGCCTGTGACCCTATTCGTACTGGGGTATCACGAGCTTTGACAGCACAACTCTTCTTT.

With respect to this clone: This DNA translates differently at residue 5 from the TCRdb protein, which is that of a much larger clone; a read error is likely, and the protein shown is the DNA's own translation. The CDR3 reads CACDAVLGGPWDTRQMFF. The CDR3 DNA follows: TGTGCCTGTGACGCCGTACTGGGGGGTCCCTGGGACACCCGACAGATGTTTTTC. The V and J genes are TRDV2 and TRDJ3, with 8 bases matching TRDD3. Germline CDR1 is GEAIGNYY and CDR2 is EKD. The length of the CDR3 is 18 residues. The trim removed 3 bases at V and 2 bases at J, leaving 8 bases unmatched.

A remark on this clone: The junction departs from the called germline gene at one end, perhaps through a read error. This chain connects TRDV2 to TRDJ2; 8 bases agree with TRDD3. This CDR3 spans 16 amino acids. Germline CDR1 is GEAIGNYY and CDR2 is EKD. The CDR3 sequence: CACDLLGATLTAQLFF. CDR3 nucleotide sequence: TGTGCCTGTGACTTACTGGGGGCTACTTTGACAGCCCAACTCTTCTTT.

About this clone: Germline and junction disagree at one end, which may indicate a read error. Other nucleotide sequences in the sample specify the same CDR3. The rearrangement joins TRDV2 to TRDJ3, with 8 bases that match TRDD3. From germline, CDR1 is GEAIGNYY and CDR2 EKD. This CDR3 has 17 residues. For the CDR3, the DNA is TGTGCCTGTGACACTGGGGGATCTTCCTTGGACACCCGACAGATGTTTTTC. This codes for CACDTGGSSLDTRQMFF.